The 11 T cell receptor beta chains below were found in one sample sequenced in a study of post-analysis software for immune sequencing data. Antigens for these TCRs are unknown. Tagging with unique molecular identifiers was a feature of the TCR beta cDNA libraries. TCRdb reprocessed the PCR reads with MiXCR, giving one entry per CDR3 protein. The sample shows 700,000 to 900,000 distinct CDR3 sequences, more than 45% of them seen only once. Study conclusions and caveats: Patients used about 5 TRBV segments, including TRBV5-6, TRBV5-1 and TRBV20-1, more often than controls.

The sequencing sample was made of blood. The receptors were sampled from a girl between 5 and 17 years old with multiple sclerosis.

This clonotype was recorded a few times. The chain joins TRBV7-9 to TRBJ2-3, with D uncertain. Looked up from germline, CDR1 is SEHNR and CDR2 is FQNEAQ (reference sequence). CDR3 size: 12 residues. V lost 0 bases and J lost 9, with 7 bases in between. CDR3 DNA: TGTGCCAGCAGCTTAGCGCAATTGACGCAGTATTTT. Its protein is CASSLAQLTQYF.

The V call is TRBV25-1, the J call TRBJ1-1; unclear D gene. Germline assignment: CDR1 MGHDK and CDR2 SYGVNS. V was clipped by 6 bases and J by 0 bases, with 11 bases between them. The CDR3 length is 14 residues. The CDR3 region is CASSPAWVNTEAFF. As DNA, the CDR3 is TGTGCCAGCAGCCCTGCGTGGGTGAACACTGAAGCTTTCTTT.

This clonotype was recorded many times. The CDR3 DNA is TGTGCCAGCAGCTCCACTAGCGGGACGTACGAGCAGTACTTC. Translation gives CASSSTSGTYEQYF. This sequence joins TRBV7-9 and TRBJ2-7; 10 bases match TRBD2. The CDR3 contains 14 residues. The germline CDR1 and CDR2 sequences are SEHNR and FQNEAQ (reference sequence). The trim removed 4 bases at V and 4 bases at J, leaving 4 bases unmatched.

This chain joins TRBV7-8 and TRBJ1-2, with D unresolved. CDR1 and CDR2 from the germline V gene are SGHVS and FQNEAQ. The CDR3 runs 13 residues. The V and J ends lost 8 bases and 4 bases respectively, with 14 bases between them. CDR3 residues: CASGLGAVYGYTF. As DNA, the CDR3 is TGTGCCAGCGGTCTTGGAGCTGTCTATGGCTACACCTTC.

This clonotype was counted only a few times. The CDR3, as DNA: TGCGCCAGCAGCTTGGTGGCAGACTATGGCTACACCTTC. Residues: CASSLVADYGYTF. V is TRBV5-1 and J is TRBJ1-2, with D uncertain. The germline V gene has CDR1 SGHRS and CDR2 YFSETQ. CDR3 length: 13 amino acids. V was trimmed by 0 bases and J by 3 bases, leaving 6 bases between them.

The chain combines TRBV10-3 with TRBJ2-7; the match to TRBD2 covers 11 bases. V lost 5 bases and J lost 3; bases outside the gene matches: 6. Germline CDR1 and CDR2: ENHRY and SYGVKD. The CDR3 is 15 amino acids. The CDR3 sequence is CAISYQGLAGYEQYF. The CDR3 nucleotides are TGTGCCATCAGTTACCAAGGACTAGCGGGCTACGAGCAGTACTTC.

V usage is TRBV15 and J usage is TRBJ2-5, with 10 positions matching TRBD2. The J call is uncertain, as TRBJ2-7 better fits the DNA end. The germline CDR1 and CDR2 sequences are LNHNV and YYDKDF (reference sequence). This CDR3 has 15 residues. CDR3 protein: CATSRGTSGKYEQYF. The DNA for the CDR3 is TGTGCCACCAGCAGAGGGACTAGCGGAAAATACGAGCAGTACTTC.

The chain is built from TRBV3-1 and TRBJ2-1; D uncertain. Germline loops: CDR1 LGHDT, CDR2 YNNKEL (reference sequence). V lost 0 bases and J lost 7, with 13 bases in between. The length of the CDR3 is 15 residues. This CDR3 reads CASSQDGLLRNEQFF. The CDR3 DNA is TGTGCCAGCAGCCAAGATGGCTTATTAAGGAATGAGCAGTTCTTC.

The chain has TRBV6-2 or TRBV6-3 and TRBJ2-7; tentatively, D is TRBD1 (5 bases). The V end was cut by 10 bases, the J end by 4 bases, with 20 bases between. The CDR3 contains 14 residues. In germline, CDR1 is MNHEY, CDR2 SVGEGT. CDR3 nucleotide sequence: TGTGCCACCCAACCCTACGGACAACGATACGAGCAGTACTTC. Translated, it gives CATQPYGQRYEQYF.

In this sample, this clonotype turned up a few times. V and J are TRBV9 and TRBJ2-1; 7 bases agree with TRBD2. V lost 0 bases to trimming and J lost 6 bases; unmatched junction nucleotides: 6. CDR1 SGDLS and CDR2 YYNGEE come from the germline V gene. The CDR3 runs 15 residues. As DNA, the CDR3 is TGTGCCAGCAGCGTAGGGGCTAGCGGAGGCAATGAGCAGTTCTTC. It encodes CASSVGASGGNEQFF.

This clonotype appeared a single time. At one end the junction does not follow the germline gene, possibly because of a read error. The chain links TRBV27 to TRBJ2-1; D is uncertain. Germline assignment: CDR1 MNHEY and CDR2 SMNVEV (reference sequence). CDR3 length equals 12 residues. CDR3 coding DNA: TGTGCCAGCAGTCATTCCTACAATGAGCAGCTCTTC. Translating it yields CASSHSYNEQLF.